The 13 T cell receptor beta chains below were found in one sample sequenced in a study of identical twins (dated by TCRdb to the mid-2010s). Libraries came from 5' RACE. For sequencing, an Illumina HiSeq 2000 was employed. TCRdb trimmed the raw reads at Q25, called clones with MiXCR and kept productive beta chains. CDR3 protein sequences are deduplicated, and each keeps its most common genes and DNA. This sample has 200,000 to 250,000 distinct CDR3 sequences in its table, and 11% to 15% of those were observed once. The leading ten clones occupy around 8.9% of the sample. The sample was memory (CD45RO+) T cells sorted from blood. In light of the paper, this sample's cell subset or site label describes: CD45RO+ enriched T cells. The receptors stem from a woman under 30 in good health.

V and J are TRBV5-1 and TRBJ1-5; no firm D call. CDR1 is SGHRS, CDR2 YFSETQ, per germline. V lost 4 bases and J lost 0, with 11 bases in between. The CDR3 runs to 15 residues. The chain's CDR3 is CASSLTVDSNQPQHF. The CDR3 region has the DNA TGCGCCAGCAGCCTTACAGTGGATAGCAATCAGCCCCAGCATTTT.

To note about this clonotype: With a much larger clone just one base away, this may be a read error. The chain couples TRBV12-3 or TRBV12-4 to TRBJ1-1, with 7 bases identical to TRBD1. The trim removed 4 bases at V and 3 bases at J, leaving 5 bases unmatched. The CDR3 consists of 14 residues. CDR3 nucleotides: TGTGCCAGCAGTTACGGTGGACAGGACACTGAAGCTTTCTTT. The encoded protein is CASSYGGQDTEAFF.

CDR3 residues: CASSVGASGYSTDTQYF. CDR3 nucleotide sequence: TGTGCCAGCAGCGTAGGGGCTAGCGGGTATAGCACAGATACGCAGTATTTT. The chain joins TRBV9 to TRBJ2-3; 8 bases are a match to TRBD2. The CDR3 loop spans 17 amino acids. Germline-derived CDR1 and CDR2 are SGDLS and YYNGEE. J was trimmed by 0 bases and V by 0 bases; bases with no gene match: 6.

This sequence joins TRBV27 and TRBJ1-1; tentative D call: TRBD1 (6 bases). Germline CDR1 is MNHEY and CDR2 is SMNVEV (reference sequence). V was cut by 5 bases and J by 7 bases, with 29 bases left in between. CDR3 length: 18 residues. CDR3 sequence (DNA): TGTGCCAGCAGTCCGTGGCAGGGGCCGACCCGGGGAGGCAGTGAAGCTTTCTTT. Protein product: CASSPWQGPTRGGSEAFF.

This clonotype came up a few times. The chain recombines TRBV2 with TRBJ1-1; weak D call: TRBD1 (5 bases). The CDR3 is made up of 13 amino acids. From germline, CDR1 is SNHLY and CDR2 FYNNEI. The ends were cut back, 7 bases at V and 1 base at J, with 10 bases in the middle. CDR3 sequence: CASTPTENTEAFF. The CDR3 DNA is TGTGCCAGCACCCCGACAGAGAACACTGAAGCTTTCTTT.

The table lists this clonotype with a few counts. The J gene is TRBJ2-7, the V gene TRBV20-1, with unresolved D. The V gene lost 5 bases and the J gene lost 2 bases, with 10 bases spanning the gap. Germline loops: CDR1 DFQATT, CDR2 SNEGSKA (reference sequence). This CDR3 is 12 amino acids long. The CDR3 DNA follows: TGCAGTGCTGGAGCTGTTACCTACGAGCAGTACTTC. Encoded protein: CSAGAVTYEQYF.

This clonotype was picked up a small number of times. The gene calls are TRBV7-9 and TRBJ2-3; 10 nucleotides align to TRBD1. The CDR3 contains 14 residues. J was trimmed by 4 bases and V by 6 bases; bases with no gene match: 4. Germline CDR1 is SEHNR and CDR2 is FQNEAQ (reference sequence). Here the CDR3 DNA reads TGTGCCAGCAGTTCGGGACAGGGGTCAGATACGCAGTATTTT. Translating it yields CASSSGQGSDTQYF.

This clonotype showed up just a few times. V gene TRBV6-2 or TRBV6-3 combines with J gene TRBJ2-1, with 10 bases fitting TRBD1. Losses at the gene ends were 6 bases for V and 7 bases for J; bases not matched to a gene: 6. CDR3 length equals 14 residues. Per the germline V gene, CDR1 is MNHEY and CDR2 is SVGEGT. CDR3 bases: TGTGCCAGCAGGGGACAGGGGTTGCGGAATGAGCAGTTCTTC. Protein: CASRGQGLRNEQFF.

This clonotype has a single count. Relative to the germline gene, one junction end is altered; a read error may explain this. The chain links TRBV4-1 to TRBJ2-2; maybe TRBD2 (6 bases). This CDR3 is 14 amino acids long. Germline V gives CDR1 MGHRA, CDR2 YSYEKL. The CDR3 here is CATSQERVSGELFF. CDR3 coding DNA: TGCGCCACCAGCCAAGAGCGGGTATCCGGGGAGCTGTTTTTT.

This chain connects TRBV10-2 to TRBJ2-6; possibly TRBD2 for D (7 bases). Germline-derived CDR1 and CDR2 are WSHSY and SAAADI. V dropped 3 bases and J dropped 2 bases, with 11 bases sitting between them. The CDR3 contains 16 residues. CDR3 in amino acids: CASSDGGAAGANVLTF. The CDR3 DNA reads TGCGCCAGCAGTGATGGGGGGGCGGCTGGGGCCAACGTCCTGACTTTC.

The chain joins TRBV5-1 to TRBJ1-1; 8 bases are a match to TRBD1. Germline values: CDR1 SGHRS, CDR2 YFSETQ. Unmatched junction bases numbered 0, after V lost 7 bases and J lost 1 base. The CDR3 totals 12 residues. CDR3 sequence: CASGTGNTEAFF. The CDR3 coding sequence is TGCGCCAGCGGGACAGGGAACACTGAAGCTTTCTTT.

The chain carries TRBV12-3 or TRBV12-4 and TRBJ2-3; 10 positions agree with TRBD2. Germline trimming cut 3 bases from V and 4 bases from J; bases unmatched to any gene: 7. The CDR3 sequence is 16 residues long. CDR3 amino acids: CASSFTAGGPSDTQYF. The CDR3 nucleotides read TGTGCCAGCAGTTTTACAGCGGGAGGGCCCTCAGATACGCAGTATTTT.

This sequence joins TRBV7-6 and TRBJ2-7; D tentatively fits TRBD1 or TRBD2 (5 bases each). The germline V gene encodes CDR1 SGHVS and CDR2 FNYEAQ. V lost 5 bases, J lost 1 base, and 15 bases lay in between. This CDR3 comprises 15 residues. The CDR3 region has the DNA TGTGCCAGCAGCCCCCGTCGGGGCGCATCCTACGAGCAGTACTTC. Translation gives CASSPRRGASYEQYF. The variable domain in full, with the rest retrieved from reference TRBV7-6 and TRBJ2-7, is GAGVSQSPRYKVTKRGQDVALRCDPISGHVSLYWYRQALGQGPEFLTYFNYEAQQDKSGLPNDRFSAERPEGSISTLTIQRTEQRDSAMYRCASSPRRGASYEQYFGPGTRLTVT.